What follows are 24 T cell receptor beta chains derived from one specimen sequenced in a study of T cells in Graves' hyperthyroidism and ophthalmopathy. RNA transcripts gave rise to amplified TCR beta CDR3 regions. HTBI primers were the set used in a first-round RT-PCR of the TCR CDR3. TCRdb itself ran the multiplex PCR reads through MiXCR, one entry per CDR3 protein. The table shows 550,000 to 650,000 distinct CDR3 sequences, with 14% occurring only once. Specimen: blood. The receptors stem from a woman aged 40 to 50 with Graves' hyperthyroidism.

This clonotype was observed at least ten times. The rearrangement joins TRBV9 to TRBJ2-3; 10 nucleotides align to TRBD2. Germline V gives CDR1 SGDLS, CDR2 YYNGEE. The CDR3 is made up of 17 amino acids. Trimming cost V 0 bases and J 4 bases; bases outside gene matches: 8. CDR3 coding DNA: TGTGCCAGCAGCGTAGCGTCTAGCGGGAGTGGGGCAGATACGCAGTATTTT. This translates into CASSVASSGSGADTQYF.

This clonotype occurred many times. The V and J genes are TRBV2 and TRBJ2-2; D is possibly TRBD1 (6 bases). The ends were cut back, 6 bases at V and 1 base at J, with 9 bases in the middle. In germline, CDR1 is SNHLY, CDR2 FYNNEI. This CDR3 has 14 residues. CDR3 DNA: TGTGCCAGCAGCAGGGGAGAGAACACCGGGGAGCTGTTTTTT. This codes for CASSRGENTGELFF. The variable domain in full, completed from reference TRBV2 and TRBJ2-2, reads EPEVTQTPSHQVTQMGQEVILRCVPISNHLYFYWYRQILGQKVEFLVSFYNNEISEKSEIFDDQFSVERPDGSNFTLKIRSTKLEDSAMYFCASSRGENTGELFFGEGSRLTVL.

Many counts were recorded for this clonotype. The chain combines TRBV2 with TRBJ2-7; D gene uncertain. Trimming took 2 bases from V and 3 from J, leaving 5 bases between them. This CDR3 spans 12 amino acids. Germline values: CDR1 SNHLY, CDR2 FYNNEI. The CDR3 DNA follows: TGTGCCAGCAGTGAAATCGGCTACGAGCAGTACTTC. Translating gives CASSEIGYEQYF.

This chain's CDR3 is CASSLGTGGSPLHF. In DNA, the CDR3 is TGTGCCAGCAGTTTAGGGACAGGGGGTTCACCCCTCCACTTT. The V gene is TRBV12-3 or TRBV12-4, the J gene TRBJ1-6, with 10 bases matching TRBD1. CDR3 size: 14 residues. Losses at the gene ends were 1 base for V and 9 bases for J; bases not matched to a gene: 0.

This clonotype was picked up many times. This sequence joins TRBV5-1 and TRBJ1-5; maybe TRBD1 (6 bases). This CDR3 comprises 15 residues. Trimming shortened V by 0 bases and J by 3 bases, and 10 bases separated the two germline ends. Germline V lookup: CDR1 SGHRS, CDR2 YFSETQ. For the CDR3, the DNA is TGCGCCAGCAGCTTGGGGGGACAAGTCAATCAGCCCCAGCATTTT. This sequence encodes CASSLGGQVNQPQHF.

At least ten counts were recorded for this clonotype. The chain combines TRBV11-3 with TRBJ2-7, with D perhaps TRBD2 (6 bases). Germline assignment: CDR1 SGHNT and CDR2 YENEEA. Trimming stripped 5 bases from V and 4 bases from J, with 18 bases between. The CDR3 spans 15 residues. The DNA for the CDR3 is TGTGCCAGCAGCCCCCCACTAGTTGGGAGGTACGAGCAGTACTTC. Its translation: CASSPPLVGRYEQYF.

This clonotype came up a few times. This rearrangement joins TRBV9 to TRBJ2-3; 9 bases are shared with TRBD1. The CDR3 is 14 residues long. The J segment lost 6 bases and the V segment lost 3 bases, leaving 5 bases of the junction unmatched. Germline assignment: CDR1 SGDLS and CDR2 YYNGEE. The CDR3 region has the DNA TGTGCCAGCAGCGAGGGGACAGGGCGCGATACGCAGTATTTT. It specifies CASSEGTGRDTQYF.

CDR3 bases: TGCAGTGCTAGACTAGCGGGAGGGCCCGGATACGAGCAGTACTTC. This translates into CSARLAGGPGYEQYF. This chain connects TRBV20-1 to TRBJ2-7; 12 positions match TRBD2. Germline-derived CDR1 and CDR2 are DFQATT and SNEGSKA (reference sequence). The junction had 6 bases not matched to a gene; V was cut back by 2 bases and J by 4 bases. The CDR3 runs to 15 residues.

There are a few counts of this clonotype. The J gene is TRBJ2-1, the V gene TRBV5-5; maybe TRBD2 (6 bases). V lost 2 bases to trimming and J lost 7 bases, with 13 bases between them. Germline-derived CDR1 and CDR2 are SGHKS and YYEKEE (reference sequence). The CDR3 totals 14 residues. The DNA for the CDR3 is TGTGCCAGCAGCTTTCCCAGGAGGGATAATGAGCAGTTCTTC. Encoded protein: CASSFPRRDNEQFF.

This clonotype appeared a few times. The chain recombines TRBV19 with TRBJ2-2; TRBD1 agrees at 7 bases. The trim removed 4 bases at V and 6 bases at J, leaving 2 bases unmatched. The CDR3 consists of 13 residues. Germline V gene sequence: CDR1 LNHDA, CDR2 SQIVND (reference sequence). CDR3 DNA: TGTGCCAGTAGTACCACAGGGGCCGGGGAGCTGTTTTTT. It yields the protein CASSTTGAGELFF.

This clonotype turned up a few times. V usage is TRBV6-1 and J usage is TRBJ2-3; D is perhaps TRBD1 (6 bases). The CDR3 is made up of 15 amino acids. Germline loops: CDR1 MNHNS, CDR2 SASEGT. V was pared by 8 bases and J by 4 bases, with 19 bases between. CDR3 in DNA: TGTGCCAGCGCCGACAGGCCTAGTGGGTCAGATACGCAGTATTTT. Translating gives CASADRPSGSDTQYF.

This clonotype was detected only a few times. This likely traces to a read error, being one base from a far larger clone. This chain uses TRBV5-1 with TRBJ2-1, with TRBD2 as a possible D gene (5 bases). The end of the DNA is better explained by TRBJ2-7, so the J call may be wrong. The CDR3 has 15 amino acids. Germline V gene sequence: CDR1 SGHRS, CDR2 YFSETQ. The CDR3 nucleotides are TGCGCCAGCAGCTTGGGGGCTAGCTCCTACAATGAGCAGTACTTC. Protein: CASSLGASSYNEQYF.

CDR3: CAISESGGSSYNEQFF. As DNA, the CDR3 is TGTGCCATCAGTGAGTCTGGTGGGAGCTCCTACAATGAGCAGTTCTTC. The V gene is TRBV10-3, the J gene TRBJ2-1; a weak D match, TRBD2 (5 bases). Germline CDR1 ENHRY, CDR2 SYGVKD. This CDR3 comprises 16 residues. V was shortened by 0 bases and J by 0 bases, with 9 bases between the two germline ends.

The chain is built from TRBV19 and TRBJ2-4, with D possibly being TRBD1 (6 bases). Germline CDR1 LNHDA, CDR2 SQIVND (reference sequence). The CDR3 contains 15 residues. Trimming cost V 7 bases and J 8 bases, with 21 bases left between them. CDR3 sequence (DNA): TGTGCCAGTACCCCGAGGGCAGGGGTTATGGACATTCAGTACTTC. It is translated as CASTPRAGVMDIQYF.

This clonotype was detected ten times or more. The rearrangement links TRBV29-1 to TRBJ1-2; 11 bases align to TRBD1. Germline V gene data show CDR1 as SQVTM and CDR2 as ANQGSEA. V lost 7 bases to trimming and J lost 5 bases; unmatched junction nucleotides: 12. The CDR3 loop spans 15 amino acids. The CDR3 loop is CSAVGTGGSEYGYTF. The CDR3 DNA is TGCAGCGCGGTTGGGACAGGGGGATCGGAGTATGGCTACACCTTC. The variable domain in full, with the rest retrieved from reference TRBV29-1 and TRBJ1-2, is SAVISQKPSRDICQRGTSLTIQCQVDSQVTMMFWYRQQPGQSLTLIATANQGSEATYESGFVIDKFPISRPNLTFSTLTVSNMSPEDSSIYLCSAVGTGGSEYGYTFGSGTRLTVV.

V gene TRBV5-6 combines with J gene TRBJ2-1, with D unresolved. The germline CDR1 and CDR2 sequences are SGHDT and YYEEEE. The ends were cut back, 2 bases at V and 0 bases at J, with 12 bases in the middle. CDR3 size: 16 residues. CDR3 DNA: TGTGCCAGCAGCTTTGAGACCTCGAGCTCCTACAATGAGCAGTTCTTC. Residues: CASSFETSSSYNEQFF.

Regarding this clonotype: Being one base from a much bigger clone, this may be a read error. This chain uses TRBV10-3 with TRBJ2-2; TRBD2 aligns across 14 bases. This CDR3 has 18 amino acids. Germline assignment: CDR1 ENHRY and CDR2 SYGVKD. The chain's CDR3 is CAISGPTTSGRAPGELSF. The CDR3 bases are TGTGCCATCAGTGGCCCCACGACTAGCGGGAGGGCCCCCGGGGAGCTGTCTTTT.

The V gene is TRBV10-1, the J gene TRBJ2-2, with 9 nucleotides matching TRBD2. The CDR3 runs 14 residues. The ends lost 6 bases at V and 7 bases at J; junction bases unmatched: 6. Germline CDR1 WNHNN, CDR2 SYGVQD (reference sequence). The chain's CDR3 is CASSAGLAVGELFF. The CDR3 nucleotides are TGCGCCAGCAGCGCGGGACTAGCCGTCGGGGAGCTGTTTTTT.

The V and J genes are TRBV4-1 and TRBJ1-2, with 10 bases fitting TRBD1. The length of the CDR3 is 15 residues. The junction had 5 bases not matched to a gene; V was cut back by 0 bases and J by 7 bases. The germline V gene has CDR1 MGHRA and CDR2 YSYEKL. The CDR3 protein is CASSQDPGTGAGYTF. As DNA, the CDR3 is TGCGCCAGCAGCCAAGATCCGGGGACAGGGGCTGGCTACACCTTC.

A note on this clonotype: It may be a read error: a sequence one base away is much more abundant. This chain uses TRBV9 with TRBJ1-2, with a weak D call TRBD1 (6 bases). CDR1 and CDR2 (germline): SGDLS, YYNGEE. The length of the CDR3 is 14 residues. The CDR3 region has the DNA TGTGCCAGCAGCGTAGGAGATAGGGGGTATGGCTACATCTTC. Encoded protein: CASSVGDRGYGYIF.

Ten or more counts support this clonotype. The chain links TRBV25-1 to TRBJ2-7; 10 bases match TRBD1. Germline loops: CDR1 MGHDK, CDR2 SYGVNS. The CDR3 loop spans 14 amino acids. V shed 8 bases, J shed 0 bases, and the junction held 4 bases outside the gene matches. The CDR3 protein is CASQDRGHSYEQYF. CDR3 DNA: TGTGCCAGCCAAGACAGGGGGCACTCCTACGAGCAGTACTTC.

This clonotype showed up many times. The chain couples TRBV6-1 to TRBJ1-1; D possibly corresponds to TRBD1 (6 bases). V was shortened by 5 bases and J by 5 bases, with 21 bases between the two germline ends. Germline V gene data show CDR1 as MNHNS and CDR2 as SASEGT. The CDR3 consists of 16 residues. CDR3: CASSTPVGGARTEAFF. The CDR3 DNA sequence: TGTGCCAGCAGTACCCCGGTGGGGGGGGCTCGGACTGAAGCTTTCTTT.

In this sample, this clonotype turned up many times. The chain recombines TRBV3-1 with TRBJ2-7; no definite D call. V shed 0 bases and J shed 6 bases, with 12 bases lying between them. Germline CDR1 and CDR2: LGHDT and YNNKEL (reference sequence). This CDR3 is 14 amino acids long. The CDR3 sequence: CASSQDTLYGEQYF. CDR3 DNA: TGTGCCAGCAGCCAAGATACCCTATACGGCGAGCAGTACTTC.

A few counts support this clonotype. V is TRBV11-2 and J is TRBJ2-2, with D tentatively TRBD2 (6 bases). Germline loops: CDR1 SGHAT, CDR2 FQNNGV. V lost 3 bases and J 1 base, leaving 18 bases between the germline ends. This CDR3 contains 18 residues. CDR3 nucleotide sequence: TGTGCCAGCAGCTTGGACTATTCGAGATGGCAGAACACCGGGGAGCTGTTTTTT. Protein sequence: CASSLDYSRWQNTGELFF. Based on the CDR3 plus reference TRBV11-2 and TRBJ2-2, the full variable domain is EAGVAQSPRYKIIEKRQSVAFWCNPISGHATLYWYQQILGQGPKLLIQFQNNGVVDDSQLPKDRFSAERLKGVDSTLKIQPAKLEDSAVYLCASSLDYSRWQNTGELFFGEGSRLTVL.